This T cell receptor beta chain was documented in a study of cytomegalovirus exposure and HLA in healthy donors (dated by TCRdb to the late 2010s). Study-level background: An earlier analysis of approximately 600 of the donors reported 276 Gb of sequence data and roughly 110 million unique TCR beta sequences from 150 million to 200 million T cells. To study patterns of TCR occurrence, a later analysis re-analyzed previously published TCR beta repertoires from around 670 donors and added high-resolution HLA genotyping. High-throughput TCR immunosequencing, statistical association of individual TCRs with disease status, and machine learning were combined to predict cytomegalovirus infection status. Alongside the repertoire data, information on donor age, sex, ethnicity and CMV serostatus was compiled. Roughly 290 gigabases of sequencing data and 91 million or so unique TCR sequences made up an early release that covered over 550 HLA-typed donors. A later genetic analysis used genome-wide SNP genotypes for about three fifths of the 666 donors, treating that subset as a discovery cohort. The number of donors typed differed by locus, with about 629-640 for A, B, C, DRB1 and DQB1, over 500 for DQA1, approximately 570 for DPA1, and 400 to 490 for DPB1. Roughly 5 DR-DQ haplotypes were treated as single units for association and clustering because of strong linkage in the cohort. Along with the roughly 700-subject first cohort, a separate validation cohort of around 110 different subjects was used. The study profiled the T cell repertoires of hundreds of subjects by immunosequencing and related them to cytomegalovirus serostatus. The study was designed to test whether signatures of past pathogen exposure could be identified by cataloging public T cell receptors. Rather than drawing on any new phenotypic data, the later analysis identified candidate immune exposures from TCR beta sequences and the way those sequences occurred across donors. Class I and class II HLA loci were covered by the typing at four-digit resolution. An earlier analysis of more than 450 of the donors used high-throughput TCR beta sequencing to judge whether each TCR beta V gene segment behaved as functional or pseudogenic. Among a few hundred genotyped donors of the cohort, an average of approximately 250,000 unique TCR beta nucleotide sequences were sequenced per donor, around 18% of them non-productive. All discovery cohort repertoires had been generated using a single sequencing platform. Of the 300 to 500 genotyped donors, 81% were placed in the genetic ancestry cluster associated with self-reported Caucasian donors.

The investigation overall reported the following: According to a later analysis, most CMV-associated TCR beta chains appeared to be HLA-restricted, and the HLA associations seemed to be driven largely by CMV exposure. In a later genetic analysis, a missense DCLRE1C variant was associated with V-gene and J-gene trimming of TCR beta chains, and the association was replicated in an independent cohort. Seventeen rarely observed V segments, including chromosome 9 orphons, were excluded from the earlier analysis of a few hundred of the donors because counts were too low. Compared with the roughly 710-donor mean, donors in an Asian-associated ancestry cluster had fewer N-insertions in productive TCRs, according to a later genetic analysis. At a false discovery rate of 0.05, a later analysis linked under 20,000 TCR beta sequences to specific HLA alleles. In a later analysis, the rate of TCR association differed among HLA loci, with DRB1 alleles having the most associated TCRs and HLA-C alleles having the fewest. The authors suggested that the approach could potentially be generalized to other disease states and immunological phenotypes. CMV serostatus was the only immune exposure information available for the cohort. In both the original and validation cohorts, the classifier was reported to diagnose cytomegalovirus status with high specificity and sensitivity. Because HLA typing was missing for some donors at each locus, association tests included only the typed subset. A cluster of highly shared sequence variants was judged likely to represent a technical artifact of the sequencing pipeline. A further reported finding was that TCR beta sequences accurately predicted the HLA-A and HLA-B alleles for most subjects in the first cohort. A later analysis reported that several top co-occurrence clusters appeared linked to parvovirus B19, influenza, CMV and Epstein-Barr virus. Across donors, most TCR sequences were observed very rarely, whereas some public TCRs were present in many individuals. The study listed around 160 TCR beta chains as associated with cytomegalovirus. A later analysis found that HLA-associated TCR beta chains were more clonally expanded and had lower generation probabilities than equally common non-associated chains. A few of the identified cytomegalovirus-associated TCR beta chains were confirmed in vitro to be specific for cytomegalovirus antigens. Strong co-occurrence of HLA alleles, especially DR and DQ, made assigning TCR associations to individual alleles difficult. Only TCR beta chains were sequenced in this cohort, and the absence of alpha or paired-chain data limited detectable features. Linkage disequilibrium might explain the correlated functional status among segregating V segments, but an unknown experimental factor could not be ruled out. Broadly in line with IMGT annotations, most TCR beta V segments showed up in productive rearrangements about 87% or about 30% of the time in an earlier analysis of several hundred of the donors. The presence/absence analyses assumed that sequencing depth was roughly uniform across donors, and that assumption may not be true.

To note about this clone: No cognate antigen has been identified for it. Base quality data are lacking; no much larger clone is found one base away.

The cohort was made up of 500 to 800 healthy bone marrow donors. At the time of sampling, every cohort member was nominally healthy, though immune exposures that went unrecorded were likely present. The donor tested CMV seronegative and was one of the 352 seronegative cohort members. A peripheral blood sample was collected from each donor, and TCR beta sequencing was performed on peripheral blood mononuclear cells. The Qiagen DNeasy Blood Extraction Kit was used to extract genomic DNA from the blood cell samples. Library prep was done by the immunoSEQ multiplex PCR assay. The multiplex PCR relied on a mix of 60 forward primers for TCR Vbeta segments and 13 reverse primers for TCR Jbeta segments. Amplification of the CDR3 region of rearranged TCR beta genes was performed with a multiplex PCR assay on genomic DNA. The Illumina HiSeq System was used to sequence the amplified TCR beta libraries as 87-base-pair reads. Processing in the source paper ran as follows. Across the 670 or so repertoires, a later analysis counted tens of millions of unique TCR beta chains, roughly 11 million of which were shared by at least two donors. Raw reads were error-corrected and collapsed into unique sequences by a nearest-neighbor algorithm in which closely related sequences were merged to remove PCR and sequencing errors. Alignment of CDR3 sequences to IMGT reference sequences was used to assign V, D and J gene segments. For a sequence to be retained, a match of at least six nucleotides was required to both a V gene segment and a J gene segment. Rearrangements were classified as productive when the CDR3 lacked stop codons and remained in frame with V and J, and all other rearrangements were classified as non-productive. CDR3 was defined according to IMGT convention as the region running from the second conserved V-encoded cysteine to the conserved J-encoded phenylalanine. The earlier analysis of 587 of the donors excluded sequences that lacked an unambiguous match to a single V gene segment. An earlier analysis of some 610 of the donors called V segments functional above 56.7% productive rearrangements and segregating when the between-donor standard deviation exceeded 5%. To diagnose cytomegalovirus status from the catalog of TCR beta chain sequences, a statistical classification framework was built. In a later analysis, V and J genes were assigned by comparing TCR nucleotide sequences against IMGT/GENE-DB human TR gene sequences. Using the TCRdist pipeline, a later analysis assigned CDR3 sequences along with most-parsimonious VDJ recombination scenarios. In a later analysis, every TCR beta chain was defined by the combination of its CDR3 amino acid sequence and its V-gene family, and reads without a unique V-gene family were dropped. As a way to deal with suspected cross-contamination and a sequencing artifact, a later analysis dropped 640 or so nucleotide sequences that were highly shared and had low generation probability. In a later analysis, a clonal expansion index for each public chain was calculated from normalized within-repertoire ranks of inferred template counts. In a later analysis, generation probabilities were computed using a VDJ recombination model fitted to out-of-frame rearrangements, and the results were checked against IGoR. In a later analysis, TCR-TCR, TCR-HLA and TCR-CMV co-occurrence was scored with hypergeometric tests, and a repertoire-size bias correction was applied to TCR pairs. In a later analysis, false discovery rates were estimated by permuting HLA or CMV assignments 20 times. A later analysis grouped co-occurring TCRs with DBSCAN, adding TCRdist sequence similarity when clustering within HLA-allele-positive subsets. For co-occurrence clustering, repertoires with fewer than 30,000 or more than 120,000 public chains were excluded, along with five or six repertoires with anomalous nucleotide sharing. This immuneACCESS table, as held by TCRdb, lists in-frame sequences with V and J called but not all clones. Of the missing ones, under half trace to an unresolved V gene in checked studies; the others have no known cause. V and J calls and clone size are those listed in that table; D and trimming were worked out from the DNA. A total of approximately 150,000 clones appear in this sample, around 90% of them only once. About 0.9% of the sample is in the top ten clones.

The receptor was isolated from a woman in her twenties or thirties in good health and CMV-seronegative. Sequenced input: PBMCs.

The CDR3 reads as follows: CASREAGNPFYNEQFF. The sequence in DNA is TGTGCCAGCAGGGAGGCGGGAAACCCCTTTTACAATGAGCAGTTCTTC. The chain uses TRBV28 and TRBJ2-1; the D gene is perhaps TRBD2, on 6 matching bases. From the cysteine through the phenylalanine, the CDR3 covers 16 amino acids. Solely the CDR3 DNA is kept, with 48 bases framed from the first base. Trimming costs V 6 bases and J 4 bases, and their ends lie 19 bases apart. According to the germline V gene, CDR1 reads MDHEN and CDR2 reads SYDVKM.